This T cell receptor beta chain was captured in a study of cytomegalovirus exposure and HLA in healthy donors. Study background: Early on, a data release was issued that held 80 million or so unique TCRs from HLA-typed donors.

A word on this clone: The antigen is not known.

13 Jbeta primers and 60 Vbeta primers were used for the PCR. Sequencing used immunoSEQ multiplex PCR; TCRdb keeps in-frame clones, though not all of them. The sample table sets out about 62,000 clones. Germline trimming cut 3 bases from V and 2 bases from J; bases unmatched to any gene: 11. In germline, CDR1 is SGHDN, CDR2 FVKESK. This CDR3 is built from 18 residues. Study outcomes and limitations: One later analysis reportedly identified an Asian-associated ancestry cluster that showed fewer N-insertions than the roughly 700-donor mean. A link between a missense DCLRE1C variant and TCR beta V- and J-gene trimming emerged from a later analysis.

Everyone who donated was a healthy bone marrow donor. The chain combines TRBV14 with TRBJ2-5; 11 bases line up with TRBD1. This sequence originates from a man aged 25-45 years in good health and CMV-seropositive. Material for sequencing was PBMCs. The CDR3 bases are TGTGCCAGCAGCCAGGTGTACGGGACAGGGGGAGGTCAAGAGACCCAGTACTTC. It codes for CASSQVYGTGGGQETQYF. Variable domain in full (rest from reference TRBV14 and TRBJ2-5): EAGVTQFPSHSVIEKGQTVTLRCDPISGHDNLYWYRRVMGKEIKFLLHFVKESKQDESGMPNNRFLAERTGGTYSTLKVQPAELEDSGVYFCASSQVYGTGGGQETQYFGPGTRLLVL.